Each of the 32 T cell receptor beta chains below was sequenced from the same sample in a study of glioma-infiltrating T cells after dendritic cell vaccination. Some clones are missing from TCRdb's copy, which holds only in-frame ones; the method was immunoSEQ multiplex PCR. The sample contains about 82,000 clones, around 90% of which appear only once. Specimen: blood, collected before dendritic cell vaccination. These receptors all stem from a human donor with glioblastoma.

The chain links TRBV27 to TRBJ1-1; D not certain. CDR1 MNHEY and CDR2 SMNVEV come from the germline V gene (reference sequence). Trimming pared 4 bases from V and 1 base from J, leaving 13 bases between. The CDR3 consists of 15 residues. The CDR3 nucleotides read TGTGCCAGCAGTTCCCCTCGGGGAACGAACACTGAAGCTTTCTTT. Protein product: CASSSPRGTNTEAFF.

The V and J genes are TRBV6-5 and TRBJ2-1, with D perhaps matching TRBD1 (6 bases). V was trimmed by 0 bases and J by 8 bases, leaving 14 bases between them. The CDR3 length is 15 residues. Per germline, CDR1 MNHEY and CDR2 SVGAGI. In nucleotides, the CDR3 is TGTGCCAGCAGTTACTCGGTTCAGGGGTCGGATGAGCAGTTCTTC. Its translation: CASSYSVQGSDEQFF.

As for this clone: The junction does not match germline at one end; this may be a read error. The chain uses TRBV7-7 and TRBJ2-7, with 9 positions matching TRBD1. The CDR3 consists of 15 residues. Germline CDR1 SSHAT, CDR2 FNYEAQ (reference sequence). The CDR3 DNA sequence: TGTGCTAGCAGCCCCGGGACAGGGACTCCCCACGAGCAGTACTTC. This translates into CASSPGTGTPHEQYF.

V is TRBV5-1 and J is TRBJ1-1; TRBD1 aligns across 7 bases. Germline CDR1 is SGHRS and CDR2 is YFSETQ. The CDR3 consists of 14 residues. The trim removed 2 bases at V and 1 base at J, leaving 2 bases unmatched. This CDR3 is CASSFTGANTEAFF. The CDR3 coding sequence is TGCGCCAGCAGCTTTACAGGGGCGAACACTGAAGCTTTCTTT.

On this clone itself: Other DNA sequences from this sample encode an identical CDR3 as well. The rearrangement links TRBV6-1 to TRBJ1-2; tentatively, D is TRBD1 (5 bases). This CDR3 spans 14 amino acids. Germline CDR1 is MNHNS and CDR2 is SASEGT. V lost 3 bases, J lost 4 bases, and 12 bases lay in between. CDR3 region: CASSDRATGYGYTF. CDR3 sequence (DNA): TGTGCCAGCAGTGACAGGGCGACGGGCTATGGCTACACCTTC.

The chain employs TRBV5-6 and TRBJ1-1, with D possibly matching TRBD1 (6 bases). Germline-derived CDR1 and CDR2 are SGHDT and YYEEEE. This CDR3 region has 15 residues. V lost 3 bases and J 0 bases, leaving 12 bases between the germline ends. The CDR3 sequence: CASSSPGHMNTEAFF. As DNA, the CDR3 is TGTGCCAGCAGCTCCCCGGGACACATGAACACTGAAGCTTTCTTT.

The genes are TRBV11-3 and TRBJ2-2, with D possibly matching TRBD2 (5 bases). The CDR3 sequence is 15 residues long. Between the trimmed V and J ends, which lost 0 bases and 5 bases, there was a span of 10 bases. Germline V lookup: CDR1 SGHNT, CDR2 YENEEA. The CDR3, as DNA: TGTGCCAGCAGCTTAGAGTGGGAGTCGACCGGGGAGCTGTTTTTT. As protein: CASSLEWESTGELFF.

The DNA of the CDR3 is TGTGCCAGTAGTCGACAGGGTAATCCTGAAGCTTTCTTT. It translates to CASSRQGNPEAFF. V gene TRBV19 combines with J gene TRBJ1-1; 7 bases map to TRBD1. V trimming: 5 bases; J trimming: 6 bases; junction bases outside the gene matches: 6. The CDR3 covers 13 residues. The V gene's germline CDR1 is LNHDA and CDR2 SQIVND (reference sequence).

The V and J genes are TRBV19 and TRBJ1-2; the D is unclear. Trimming cost V 9 bases and J 0 bases, with 5 bases left between them. Germline V gene data show CDR1 as LNHDA and CDR2 as SQIVND (reference sequence). The CDR3 length is 11 residues. The CDR3 loop is CARGANYGYTF. CDR3 DNA: TGTGCCAGAGGAGCTAACTATGGCTACACCTTC.

The chain joins TRBV28 to TRBJ2-1; TRBD2 agrees at 7 bases. The CDR3 loop spans 12 amino acids. Germline V gene lookup returns CDR1 MDHEN and CDR2 SYDVKM. The V and J ends lost 5 bases and 12 bases, in that order; junction bases with no gene match: 7. CDR3 sequence reads: CASSHSSGPQFF. In DNA form, the CDR3 reads TGTGCCAGCAGTCATTCTAGCGGACCGCAGTTCTTC.

The chain couples TRBV5-1 to TRBJ2-5; 11 bases are a match to TRBD2. The V gene end was trimmed by 0 bases and the J gene end by 4 bases; junction bases not matched to a gene: 2. This CDR3 has 15 residues. The germline V gene has CDR1 SGHRS and CDR2 YFSETQ. CDR3 nucleotide sequence: TGCGCCAGCAGCTTGGTCGGGACTAGCGGAGAGACCCAGTACTTC. This gives the protein CASSLVGTSGETQYF.

Turning to this clone: A junction boundary mismatches the germline segment, possibly from a read error. The chain employs TRBV2 and TRBJ1-6; D gene ambiguous. The CDR3 consists of 12 residues. Germline lookup yields CDR1 SNHLY and CDR2 FYNNEI. This CDR3 reads CASRRLNLPLHF. Written as DNA, the CDR3 is TGTGCCAGCAGAAGACTTAATTTACCCCTCCACTTT.

This rearrangement joins TRBV5-6 to TRBJ1-4, with 7 bases that match TRBD1. The CDR3 loop spans 14 amino acids. V dropped 4 bases and J dropped 4; count of bases not matched to a gene: 4. Germline CDR1 is SGHDT and CDR2 is YYEEEE. As DNA, the CDR3 is TGTGCCAGCAGCCCGGGACAGAATAATGAAAAACTGTTTTTT. This gives the protein CASSPGQNNEKLFF.

This clone has a single count. The gene calls are TRBV5-4 and TRBJ2-7; D uncertain. The CDR3 contains 11 residues. V was cut by 7 bases and J by 5 bases, with 10 bases left in between. Germline values: CDR1 SGHNT, CDR2 YYREEE (reference sequence). The CDR3 loop is CASHSGDEQYF. The CDR3 coding sequence is TGTGCCAGCCATTCAGGCGACGAGCAGTACTTC.

This sequence joins TRBV29-1 and TRBJ1-5; D is perhaps TRBD1 (6 bases). Trimming took off 5 bases at V and 5 bases at J, with 10 bases between the two ends. Germline CDR1 and CDR2: SQVTM and ANQGSEA. The CDR3 has 12 residues. CDR3 coding DNA: TGCAGCGTTTCAGGGGCCGATCAGCCCCAGCATTTT. Amino acid sequence: CSVSGADQPQHF.

J is TRBJ2-7 and V is TRBV6-1; perhaps TRBD1 as D (6 bases). This CDR3 region has 15 residues. Germline V CDR1 and CDR2: MNHNS, SASEGT. The V end lost 2 bases, the J end lost 1 base, and 12 bases lay between the germline ends. The CDR3 loop reads CASSEMGGQSYEQYF. For the CDR3, the DNA is TGTGCCAGCAGTGAAATGGGTGGACAGTCCTACGAGCAGTACTTC.

The table lists this clone with a count of one. The rearrangement links TRBV19 to TRBJ2-1; 7 bases fit TRBD2. Germline CDR1 LNHDA, CDR2 SQIVND (reference sequence). V shed 5 bases and J 7 bases; nucleotides not matched to a gene: 20. CDR3 length equals 18 residues. CDR3 DNA sequence: TGTGCCAGTAGTCCCTCTGGCCCACTACTCCGGGGACTAAATGAGCAGTTCTTC. Translating gives CASSPSGPLLRGLNEQFF.

This clone was counted a few times. The V gene is TRBV6-6, the J gene TRBJ1-2; the D is unclear. The CDR3 length is 12 residues. The germline gives CDR1 MNHNY, CDR2 SVGAGI (reference sequence). V shed 0 bases and J shed 6 bases, with 5 bases lying between them. CDR3 amino acids: CASSYSADGYTF. The CDR3 bases are TGTGCCAGCAGTTACTCCGCGGATGGCTACACCTTC.

On this clone itself: At one end, the junction sequence differs from germline, possibly due to a read error. The chain joins TRBV7-7 to TRBJ2-1, with D perhaps matching TRBD2 (5 bases). This CDR3 comprises 13 residues. Germline values: CDR1 SSHAT, CDR2 FNYEAQ (reference sequence). The CDR3 region has the DNA TGTGCTAGCAGCTTGGAGGCTAACAATGAGCAGTTCTTC. Its translation: CASSLEANNEQFF.

The gene calls are TRBV27 and TRBJ2-7; TRBD1 matches at 8 bases. Trimming removed 5 bases from V and 6 bases from J; junction bases left unmatched: 12. Germline V gives CDR1 MNHEY, CDR2 SMNVEV (reference sequence). The CDR3 totals 15 residues. This CDR3 is CASSLSRGRFGEQYF. DNA for the CDR3: TGTGCCAGCAGTCTGAGCAGGGGGCGCTTTGGCGAGCAGTACTTC.

V and J are TRBV21-1 and TRBJ2-3; TRBD1 was called by the table and not checked on the DNA. TRBV21-1 is tagged as a pseudogene. This CDR3 region has 16 residues. The CDR3 coding sequence is TGTGCCAGGGGGGGTAAAAGGGACAGAGGCACAGATACGCAGTATTTT. This sequence encodes CARGGKRDRGTDTQYF.

Within the sample, this clone is medium-sized (0.01 to 0.1%). The gene calls are TRBV28 and TRBJ1-2; 7 bases are shared with TRBD1. The germline CDR1 and CDR2 sequences are MDHEN and SYDVKM. Trimming removed 3 bases from V and 1 base from J; junction bases left unmatched: 2. This CDR3 is built from 14 residues. The CDR3 region has the DNA TGTGCCAGCAGTTTTCAGGGGGATAACTATGGCTACACCTTC. Translation: CASSFQGDNYGYTF.

This chain joins TRBV5-6 and TRBJ2-7; D remains ambiguous. Trimming left V 2 bases short and J 4 bases short, with 13 bases between. This CDR3 is 14 amino acids long. The germline V gene has CDR1 SGHDT and CDR2 YYEEEE. CDR3 protein: CASSFQAQEYEQYF. The CDR3 DNA sequence: TGTGCCAGCAGCTTTCAGGCCCAGGAATACGAGCAGTACTTC. The full variable domain, with the rest looked up from reference TRBV5-6 and TRBJ2-7, is DAGVTQSPTHLIKTRGQQVTLRCSPKSGHDTVSWYQQALGQGPQFIFQYYEEEERQRGNFPDRFSGHQFPNYSSELNVNALLLGDSALYLCASSFQAQEYEQYFGPGTRLTVT.

This rearrangement joins TRBV25-1 to TRBJ1-1; a possible D gene is TRBD1 (5 bases). With 7 bases removed from V and 8 bases from J, the gap between germline ends came to 17 bases. The CDR3 has 13 residues. Germline V gene sequence: CDR1 MGHDK, CDR2 SYGVNS. The CDR3 coding sequence is TGTGCCAGCACCCTTGGGAGGTGGGACGAAGCTTTCTTT. This codes for CASTLGRWDEAFF. Looking up the rest from reference TRBV25-1 and TRBJ1-1 gives the full variable domain: EADIYQTPRYLVIGTGKKITLECSQTMGHDKMYWYQQDPGMELHLIHYSYGVNSTEKGDLSSESTVSRIRTEHFPLTLESARPSHTSQYLCASTLGRWDEAFFGQGTRLTVV.

V usage is TRBV25-1 and J usage is TRBJ2-3, with 8 bases lining up with TRBD2. Trimming removed 6 bases from V and 0 bases from J; junction bases left unmatched: 5. CDR3 length equals 15 residues. CDR1 is MGHDK and CDR2 is SYGVNS in the germline V gene. The CDR3: CASRRAGVSTDTQYF. The CDR3 bases are TGTGCCAGCAGGAGAGCGGGGGTAAGCACAGATACGCAGTATTTT.

The rearrangement joins TRBV7-9 to TRBJ2-2, with a weak D call TRBD2 (5 bases). CDR3 size: 13 residues. CDR1 and CDR2 (germline): SEHNR, FQNEAQ (reference sequence). V lost 5 bases, J lost 7 bases, and 11 bases lay in between. CDR3 in DNA: TGTGCCAGCAGCCCCCCCGGGGTCGGGGAGCTGTTTTTT. Translating gives CASSPPGVGELFF.

The chain carries TRBV5-1 and TRBJ2-3; D is possibly TRBD2 (6 bases). The CDR3 length is 15 residues. Germline-derived CDR1 and CDR2 are SGHRS and YFSETQ. V was clipped by 1 base and J by 0 bases, with 9 bases between them. The CDR3 reads CASSLMGRSTDTQYF. CDR3 DNA: TGCGCCAGCAGCTTGATGGGGAGGAGCACAGATACGCAGTATTTT.

The gene calls are TRBV19 and TRBJ2-3; D perhaps matches TRBD1 (5 bases). The CDR3 is 14 amino acids. Germline V lookup: CDR1 LNHDA, CDR2 SQIVND (reference sequence). The V end was cut by 5 bases, the J end by 3 bases, with 12 bases between. CDR3 protein: CASSRAGRTDTQYF. In nucleotides, the CDR3 is TGTGCCAGTAGTCGGGCAGGGCGGACAGATACGCAGTATTTT.

The rearrangement joins TRBV5-1 to TRBJ1-1; 7 bases align to TRBD1. The CDR3 sequence is 16 residues long. Losses at the gene ends were 4 bases for V and 2 bases for J; bases not matched to a gene: 11. The germline gives CDR1 SGHRS, CDR2 YFSETQ. The CDR3 DNA follows: TGCGCCAGCAGCCCCCAGGCGACAGGGCCTAACACTGAAGCTTTCTTT. Translation: CASSPQATGPNTEAFF.

This clone was detected only a few times. The chain joins TRBV9 to TRBJ2-7, with 9 bases fitting TRBD2. Germline V gene sequence: CDR1 SGDLS, CDR2 YYNGEE. V dropped 4 bases and J dropped 3; count of bases not matched to a gene: 8. The CDR3 spans 15 residues. The CDR3 nucleotides are TGTGCCAGCAGCCAGTGGCAAGCGGGGGGCTACGAGCAGTACTTC. As protein: CASSQWQAGGYEQYF.

The genes are TRBV5-1 and TRBJ2-3; 8 nucleotides match TRBD1. V was pared by 0 bases and J by 4 bases, with 4 bases of the junction left unmatched. Germline lookup yields CDR1 SGHRS and CDR2 YFSETQ. There are 15 residues in the CDR3. CDR3 sequence (DNA): TGCGCCAGCAGCTTGGAAGGCAGGGGGCCAGATACGCAGTATTTT. Its translation is CASSLEGRGPDTQYF.

In DNA form, the CDR3 reads TGTGCCAGCAGTTCAACCGGCGGGGGCTCCTACGAGCAGTACTTC. It encodes CASSSTGGGSYEQYF. The gene calls are TRBV6-5 and TRBJ2-7; 7 bases fit TRBD2. Germline values: CDR1 MNHEY, CDR2 SVGAGI. V lost 4 bases to trimming and J lost 0 bases; unmatched junction nucleotides: 6. This CDR3 has 15 amino acids.